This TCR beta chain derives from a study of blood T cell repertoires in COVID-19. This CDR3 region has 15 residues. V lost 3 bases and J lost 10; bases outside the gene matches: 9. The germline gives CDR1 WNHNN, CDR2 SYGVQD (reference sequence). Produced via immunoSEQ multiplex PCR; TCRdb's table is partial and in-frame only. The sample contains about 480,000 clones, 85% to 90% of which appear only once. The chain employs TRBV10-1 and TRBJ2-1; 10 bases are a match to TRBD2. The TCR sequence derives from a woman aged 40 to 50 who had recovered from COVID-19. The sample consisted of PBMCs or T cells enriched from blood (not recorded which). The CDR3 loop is CASSDDLAGAREQFF. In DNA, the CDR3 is TGCGCCAGCAGTGATGACCTAGCGGGAGCCAGGGAGCAGTTCTTC.